These T cell receptor beta chains were read from a single sample in a study of T cell repertoires in cytomegalovirus infection. No antigen has been assigned to these receptors. TCRdb fed the reads into MiXCR, producing one record per CDR3 protein. The repertoire holds hundreds of thousands of distinct CDR3 sequences, with roughly a third as singletons. This sample comprised cultured PBMCs, obtained from culture after CMV antigen stimulation. The source is a human donor in good health (CMV status not recorded). Some clones in this sample may be carry-over from other donors' samples. Each CDR3 is given with its conserved first and last residue. The order of the fields is D gene, clone size, J gene, V gene, CDR3 DNA, CDR3 protein. The D gene is left open where the match is weak. Clone size is given for some rows only: seen once, a few or many times, or a class if the clone is expanded.

TRBD2	-	TRBJ2-3	TRBV7-2	TGTGCCAGCAGCTTAGGCCCAAGCGGGACCAGCACAGATACGCAGTATTTT	CASSLGPSGTSTDTQYF
-	-	TRBJ2-5	TRBV12-3/TRBV12-4	TGTGCCAGCAGGCGGACGGACCAAGAGACCCAGTACTTC	CASRRTDQETQYF
TRBD2	few	TRBJ2-6	TRBV20-1	TGCAGTGCTAGGGGGAGGGACCCCCTAAAGGGGGCCAACGTCCTGACTTTC	CSARGRDPLKGANVLTF
TRBD2	few	TRBJ2-1	TRBV6-2/TRBV6-3	TGTGCCAGCAGTTACGTTGCTAGCGGGAGGTACAATGAGCAGTTCTTC	CASSYVASGRYNEQFF
-	many	TRBJ2-3	TRBV7-2	TGTGCCAGCAGCTTAGTTGCGGGACCCACAGATACGCAGTATTTT	CASSLVAGPTDTQYF
-	many	TRBJ2-1	TRBV7-2	TGTGCCAGCACCTTCGGTTTCAATGAGCAGTTCTTC	CASTFGFNEQFF
TRBD1	-	TRBJ1-6	TRBV27	TGTGCCAGCAGTTCCCTGACAGGGGGTAATTCACCCCTCCACTTT	CASSSLTGGNSPLHF
TRBD2	-	TRBJ2-1	TRBV7-9	TGTGCCAGCAGCCGAAGCGGGAGCTGGGATGAGCAGTTCTTC	CASSRSGSWDEQFF
-	many	TRBJ1-5	TRBV4-3	TGCGCCAGCAGCCAAAGGGGGGGTGGGGTAGGGAAGTCGAGCAATCAGCCCCAGCATTTT	CASSQRGGGVGKSSNQPQHF
-	-	TRBJ2-4	TRBV6-2/TRBV6-3	TGTGCCAGCAGAAGAGGTTTAGCCAAAAACATTCAGTACTTC	CASRRGLAKNIQYF
-	-	TRBJ2-1	TRBV5-1	TGCGCCAGCAGCTTGCCAGCGGGCGTAGGCGGGAATGAGCAGTTCTTC	CASSLPAGVGGNEQFF
-	-	TRBJ1-2	TRBV7-2	TGTGCCAGCAGCTTGAACCCGGATTCTTATGGCTACACCTTC	CASSLNPDSYGYTF
TRBD1	-	TRBJ2-1	TRBV7-1	TGTGCCAGCAGCCCCACTGACAGGGGATCGTTCTTC	CASSPTDRGSFF
-	-	TRBJ1-4	TRBV5-5	TGTGCCAGCAGCGGATGGACAGACCTTAATGAAAAACTGTTTTTT	CASSGWTDLNEKLFF